Listed here are 30 T cell receptor beta chains from one sample, sequenced in a study of a mutant IDH1 vaccine in newly diagnosed glioma. Generated by immunoSEQ multiplex PCR, the TCRdb table keeps only in-frame clones and is missing some. The sample comprises more than 50,000 clones, 75% to 90% of which are singletons, and roughly 1.9% rests with the top ten. Documented time point: week 11, during vaccination. Vaccination used 300 ug of mutant IDH1 20-mer peptide per dose, with topical imiquimod. These TCRs are of unknown antigen specificity. Here the sequenced sample was PBMCs, taken from a glioma patient whose treatment included an IDH1 peptide vaccine. The receptors here all came from a man aged 40-49 years with glioma.

The DNA of the CDR3 is TGTGCCAGCGGTCCCCAGGAGGCCGAGCAGTACTTC. Its translation is CASGPQEAEQYF. The chain employs TRBV9 and TRBJ2-7; tentatively, D is TRBD2 (5 bases). Germline CDR1 is SGDLS and CDR2 is YYNGEE. Trimming removed 7 bases from V and 6 bases from J, with 14 bases in between. This CDR3 is 12 amino acids long. Based on the CDR3 plus reference TRBV9 and TRBJ2-7, the full variable domain is DSGVTQTPKHLITATGQRVTLRCSPRSGDLSVYWYQQSLDQGLQFLIQYYNGEERAKGNILERFSAQQFPDLHSELNLSSLELGDSALYFCASGPQEAEQYFGPGTRLTVT.

The J gene is TRBJ1-1, the V gene TRBV6-1; possible D gene TRBD1, 6 bases. The CDR3 has 17 residues. The V and J ends lost 1 base and 1 base respectively, with 16 bases between them. From germline, CDR1 is MNHNS and CDR2 SASEGT. CDR3 in amino acids: CASSEGRRWGQNTEAFF. CDR3 nucleotide sequence: TGTGCCAGCAGTGAAGGACGACGGTGGGGGCAGAACACTGAAGCTTTCTTT.

The chain is built from TRBV25-1 and TRBJ2-7; TRBD2 is a possible D gene (7 bases). The germline gives CDR1 MGHDK, CDR2 SYGVNS. The CDR3 runs 15 residues. Between the trimmed V and J ends, which lost 3 bases and 2 bases, there was a span of 14 bases. The CDR3 here is CASSDDRGAAYEQYF. In DNA, the CDR3 is TGTGCCAGCAGTGACGACCGGGGGGCGGCCTACGAGCAGTACTTC.

The chain links TRBV28 to TRBJ1-2; 7 bases are a match to TRBD1. Trimming removed 6 bases from V and 5 bases from J; junction bases left unmatched: 3. Germline-derived CDR1 and CDR2 are MDHEN and SYDVKM. This CDR3 comprises 12 residues. CDR3 DNA: TGTGCCAGCAGCCGACAGGGTTATGGCTACACCTTC. Protein sequence: CASSRQGYGYTF.

The V gene is TRBV7-2, the J gene TRBJ1-2, with no clear D. The CDR3 is made up of 17 amino acids. Trimming removed 3 bases at V and 1 base at J, with 18 bases between. Germline CDR1 is SGHTA and CDR2 is FQGNSA. The CDR3 DNA is TGTGCCAGCAGCTTGATGCCTTCGTACAGCGGTAACTATGGCTACACCTTC. As protein: CASSLMPSYSGNYGYTF. Variable domain in full (rest from reference TRBV7-2 and TRBJ1-2): GAGVSQSPSNKVTEKGKDVELRCDPISGHTALYWYRQSLGQGLEFLIYFQGNSAPDKSGLPSDRFSAERTGGSVSTLTIQRTQQEDSAVYLCASSLMPSYSGNYGYTFGSGTRLTVV.

As DNA, the CDR3 is TGTGCCAGCAGTGACTCCGGGAATTCACCCCTCCACTTT. Protein: CASSDSGNSPLHF. The chain has TRBV6-4 and TRBJ1-6; unclear D gene. CDR1 is MRHNA and CDR2 is SNTAGT in the germline V gene. This CDR3 contains 13 residues. Trimming pared 0 bases from V and 7 bases from J, leaving 4 bases between.

CDR3 amino acids: CASSPGTGEPQPQHF. CDR3 nucleotide sequence: TGTGCCAGCTCACCTGGGACAGGGGAACCTCAGCCCCAGCATTTT. The chain recombines TRBV18 with TRBJ1-5; TRBD1 matches at 10 bases. V shed 3 bases, J shed 6 bases, and the junction held 5 bases outside the gene matches. The germline gives CDR1 KGHSH, CDR2 LQKENI. This CDR3 contains 15 residues. The variable domain in full, completed from reference TRBV18 and TRBJ1-5, reads NAGVMQNPRHLVRRRGQEARLRCSPMKGHSHVYWYRQLPEEGLKFMVYLQKENIIDESGMPKERFSAEFPKEGPSILRIQQVVRGDSAAYFCASSPGTGEPQPQHFGDGTRLSIL.

The V call is TRBV7-8, the J call TRBJ1-1; D perhaps matches TRBD1 (5 bases). Germline V gives CDR1 SGHVS, CDR2 FQNEAQ. This CDR3 contains 16 residues. The V and J ends lost 1 base and 0 bases respectively, with 12 bases between them. CDR3 in DNA: TGTGCCAGCAGCTTAGGGGGGTGGCGCATGAACACTGAAGCTTTCTTT. Its translation is CASSLGGWRMNTEAFF.

The V and J genes are TRBV28 and TRBJ2-3; 9 bases match TRBD1. With 6 bases clipped from V and 6 bases from J, the junction kept 13 bases outside the gene matches. The CDR3 consists of 16 residues. The germline gives CDR1 MDHEN, CDR2 SYDVKM. The CDR3 region is CASSSGQGAWGDTQYF. CDR3 DNA sequence: TGTGCCAGCAGCTCGGGACAGGGAGCCTGGGGGGATACGCAGTATTTT.

The rearrangement links TRBV2 to TRBJ2-7, with D maybe TRBD1 (6 bases). Germline V CDR1 and CDR2: SNHLY, FYNNEI. The V gene lost 3 bases and the J gene lost 0 bases, with 9 bases spanning the gap. This CDR3 has 14 residues. DNA of the CDR3: TGTGCCAGCAGTGATGGGACACCCTCCTACGAGCAGTACGTC. Translated, it gives CASSDGTPSYEQYV.

The chain has TRBV4-1 and TRBJ2-5, with 10 nucleotides matching TRBD2. CDR1 is MGHRA, CDR2 YSYEKL, per germline. The CDR3 is 18 residues long. The V segment lost 5 bases and the J segment 1 base; nucleotides outside the gene matches: 13. In DNA, the CDR3 is TGCGCCAGCAGCTTTCGGCTAGCGGGGGACCCCTCCCAAGAGACCCAGTACTTC. It codes for CASSFRLAGDPSQETQYF.

This rearrangement joins TRBV14 to TRBJ1-4; perhaps TRBD1 as D (6 bases). CDR1 and CDR2 from the germline V gene are SGHDN and FVKESK. Trimming pared 2 bases from V and 8 bases from J, leaving 12 bases between. The CDR3 is made up of 14 amino acids. The CDR3 bases are TGTGCCAGCAGCCAACAGGGGCCGGGGGAAAAACTGTTTTTT. This sequence encodes CASSQQGPGEKLFF.

The rearrangement links TRBV10-2 to TRBJ1-1, with TRBD1 matching 8 bases. The CDR3 sequence is 15 residues long. Germline CDR1 and CDR2: WSHSY and SAAADI. V lost 4 bases to trimming and J lost 0 bases; unmatched junction nucleotides: 4. The CDR3 nucleotides read TGCGCCAGCAGTGGACAGGGGCTAGTGAACACTGAAGCTTTCTTT. The encoded protein is CASSGQGLVNTEAFF.

The chain couples TRBV29-1 to TRBJ1-2, with 7 bases identical to TRBD1. The junction had 10 bases not matched to a gene; V was cut back by 7 bases and J by 2 bases. Per germline, CDR1 SQVTM and CDR2 ANQGSEA. The CDR3 has 14 residues. CDR3 sequence: CSDQDREQNYGYTF. The CDR3 coding sequence is TGCAGCGACCAAGACAGGGAGCAAAACTATGGCTACACCTTC.

The V and J genes are TRBV27 and TRBJ2-1, with 7 positions matching TRBD1. Germline-derived CDR1 and CDR2 are MNHEY and SMNVEV (reference sequence). Trimming cost V 5 bases and J 1 base; bases outside gene matches: 5. The CDR3 is 15 residues long. The CDR3 nucleotides are TGTGCCAGCAGTCCCGGGACAGCTTCCTACAATGAGCAGTTCTTC. The encoded protein is CASSPGTASYNEQFF.

This chain joins TRBV7-6 and TRBJ1-6; no clear D. The CDR3 length is 13 residues. Germline CDR1 and CDR2: SGHVS and FNYEAQ. Trimming pared 2 bases from V and 7 bases from J, leaving 6 bases between. CDR3 sequence: CASSLSTNSPLHF. The CDR3 nucleotides are TGTGCCAGCAGCTTAAGCACCAATTCACCCCTCCACTTT. Together with reference TRBV7-6 and TRBJ1-6, the CDR3 gives the full variable domain: GAGVSQSPRYKVTKRGQDVALRCDPISGHVSLYWYRQALGQGPEFLTYFNYEAQQDKSGLPNDRFSAERPEGSISTLTIQRTEQRDSAMYRCASSLSTNSPLHFGNGTRLTVT.

The rearrangement uses TRBV28 and TRBJ1-2, with a tentative D call TRBD1 (6 bases). Deletions cut 3 bases from V and 4 bases from J, with 12 bases between. Germline V gene sequence: CDR1 MDHEN, CDR2 SYDVKM. The CDR3 contains 14 residues. CDR3 protein: CASSFQGLTYGYTF. The DNA of the CDR3 is TGTGCCAGCAGTTTCCAGGGGCTGACCTATGGCTACACCTTC.

The chain employs TRBV6-1 and TRBJ1-2; D unclear. The germline V gene encodes CDR1 MNHNS and CDR2 SASEGT. V gave up 4 bases and J gave up 0 bases, with 6 bases separating them. The CDR3 is 13 residues long. This CDR3 reads CASSAGANYGYTF. The CDR3 DNA reads TGTGCCAGCAGTGCCGGGGCTAACTATGGCTACACCTTC.

The chain has TRBV27 and TRBJ1-5; TRBD1 is a possible D gene (5 bases). CDR3 length: 20 amino acids. Trimming took off 5 bases at V and 2 bases at J, with 28 bases between the two ends. Germline CDR1 MNHEY, CDR2 SMNVEV (reference sequence). CDR3 nucleotide sequence: TGTGCCAGCAGTCCATACGGAGGGACGGTGGGGGTTTTTCGCAATCAGCCCCAGCATTTT. Translating it yields CASSPYGGTVGVFRNQPQHF.

The V and J genes are TRBV30 and TRBJ1-4; no clear D. The CDR3 covers 14 residues. In germline, CDR1 is GTSNPN, CDR2 SVGIG (reference sequence). V dropped 4 bases and J dropped 0 bases, with 9 bases sitting between them. The CDR3 nucleotides read TGTGCCTGGAAGGCGGCCGCAACTAATGAAAAACTGTTTTTT. Translating gives CAWKAAATNEKLFF. Variable domain in full (rest from reference TRBV30 and TRBJ1-4): SQTIHQWPATLVQPVGSPLSLECTVEGTSNPNLYWYRQAAGRGLQLLFYSVGIGQISSEVPQNLSASRPQDRQFILSSKKLLLSDSGFYLCAWKAAATNEKLFFGSGTQLSVL.

V is TRBV30 and J is TRBJ2-5, with 8 bases identical to TRBD2. The CDR3 sequence is 16 residues long. Germline V lookup: CDR1 GTSNPN, CDR2 SVGIG (reference sequence). Trimming at V came to 0 bases and at J to 1 base, leaving 7 bases not matched to a gene. The CDR3 nucleotides read TGTGCCTGGAGTGTAAGCGGCGGGAGGACCCAAGAGACCCAGTACTTC. Translating it yields CAWSVSGGRTQETQYF.

The chain combines TRBV2 with TRBJ1-5; D uncertain. Germline values: CDR1 SNHLY, CDR2 FYNNEI. CDR3 length: 13 amino acids. Trimming removed 7 bases at V and 0 bases at J, with 7 bases between. The CDR3 loop reads CASNRNSNQPQHF. The CDR3 nucleotides read TGTGCCAGCAACAGAAATAGCAATCAGCCCCAGCATTTT.

This sequence joins TRBV7-9 and TRBJ2-5; TRBD2 might be the D (5 bases). V was clipped by 2 bases and J by 3 bases, with 10 bases between them. Germline V gene data show CDR1 as SEHNR and CDR2 as FQNEAQ (reference sequence). This CDR3 is built from 14 residues. The CDR3 coding sequence is TGTGCCAGCAGCTTACGCCGGGGTAAAGAGACCCAGTACTTC. It translates to CASSLRRGKETQYF.

This sequence joins TRBV7-6 and TRBJ1-4, with TRBD1 matching over 7 bases. Germline V lookup: CDR1 SGHVS, CDR2 FNYEAQ. The CDR3 consists of 12 residues. J lost 8 bases, V lost 5 bases, and 2 bases had no gene match. CDR3 nucleotide sequence: TGTGCCAGCAGCCTACAGGGGGAAAAACTGTTTTTT. Translated, it gives CASSLQGEKLFF.

V is TRBV29-1 and J is TRBJ2-4; the match to TRBD1 covers 7 bases. The V gene's germline CDR1 is SQVTM and CDR2 ANQGSEA. The length of the CDR3 is 14 residues. V gave up 4 bases and J gave up 5 bases; unmatched junction bases: 8. CDR3 protein: CSVVTRDSQNIQYF. The CDR3, as DNA: TGCAGCGTTGTGACACGGGACAGTCAAAACATTCAGTACTTC. The full variable domain, in which reference TRBV29-1 and TRBJ2-4 provide the parts outside the CDR3, is SAVISQKPSRDICQRGTSLTIQCQVDSQVTMMFWYRQQPGQSLTLIATANQGSEATYESGFVIDKFPISRPNLTFSTLTVSNMSPEDSSIYLCSVVTRDSQNIQYFGAGTRLSVL.

The chain joins TRBV25-1 to TRBJ2-2; D remains unclear. Germline V gene lookup returns CDR1 MGHDK and CDR2 SYGVNS. V lost 3 bases, J lost 5 bases, and 13 bases lay in between. This CDR3 has 15 residues. This CDR3 is CASSEYLTPTGELFF. The CDR3 nucleotides are TGTGCCAGCAGTGAGTACCTGACCCCAACCGGGGAGCTGTTTTTT.

The CDR3 loop is CASSSRSGRGVTQYF. The CDR3 region has the DNA TGTGCCAGCAGCTCCCGTAGCGGGAGGGGGGTGACCCAGTACTTC. The J gene is TRBJ2-5, the V gene TRBV7-2; TRBD2 matches 11 bases. Per the germline V gene, CDR1 is SGHTA and CDR2 is FQGNSA. V shed 4 bases, J shed 7 bases, and the junction held 8 bases outside the gene matches. This CDR3 is 15 amino acids long. Full variable domain (rest looked up from reference TRBV7-2 and TRBJ2-5): GAGVSQSPSNKVTEKGKDVELRCDPISGHTALYWYRQSLGQGLEFLIYFQGNSAPDKSGLPSDRFSAERTGGSVSTLTIQRTQQEDSAVYLCASSSRSGRGVTQYFGPGTRLLVL.

The rearrangement joins TRBV2 to TRBJ1-2; no reliable D call. Germline V gene sequence: CDR1 SNHLY, CDR2 FYNNEI. The CDR3 contains 11 residues. Between the trimmed V and J ends, which lost 5 bases and 6 bases, there was a span of 7 bases. The CDR3 loop is CASSHRDGYTF. CDR3 coding DNA: TGTGCCAGCAGTCACCGGGATGGCTACACCTTC.

This clone came up once. The chain is built from TRBV4-3 and TRBJ2-4, with 10 bases lining up with TRBD2. The length of the CDR3 is 17 residues. CDR1 LGHNA and CDR2 YSLEER come from the germline V gene. Unmatched junction bases numbered 10, after V lost 0 bases and J lost 8 bases. CDR3 loop: CASSQDLRAGGRYIQYF. CDR3 nucleotide sequence: TGCGCCAGCAGCCAAGATTTGCGAGCGGGGGGGAGATACATTCAGTACTTC.

The chain carries TRBV5-6 and TRBJ2-7; D possibly matches TRBD1 or TRBD2 (5 bases each). The CDR3 runs to 14 residues. Trimming pared 0 bases from V and 2 bases from J, leaving 9 bases between. Germline CDR1 and CDR2: SGHDT and YYEEEE. Here the CDR3 DNA reads TGTGCCAGCAGCTTGGAGGGACGGGCCTACGAGCAGTACTTC. Translated, it gives CASSLEGRAYEQYF. Looking up the rest from reference TRBV5-6 and TRBJ2-7 gives the full variable domain: DAGVTQSPTHLIKTRGQQVTLRCSPKSGHDTVSWYQQALGQGPQFIFQYYEEEERQRGNFPDRFSGHQFPNYSSELNVNALLLGDSALYLCASSLEGRAYEQYFGPGTRLTVT.